This entry describes one TCR beta chain. These data belong to a study of cytomegalovirus exposure and HLA in healthy donors. Amplification used 60 Vbeta primers and 13 Jbeta primers. Method: immunoSEQ multiplex PCR; TCRdb's copy keeps in-frame clones and lacks some. The sample has 18,000 or so clones, about 75% seen once; the top ten hold about 4%. CDR1 and CDR2 from the germline V gene are SGHDT and YYEEEE. V was clipped by 4 bases and J by 8 bases, with 12 bases between them. The CDR3 sequence is 13 residues long. The clonotype originates from a man aged 18 to 30 in good health and CMV-seronegative. The sequencing sample was made of PBMCs. The chain has TRBV5-6 and TRBJ1-4; D remains unclear. The CDR3 nucleotides are TGTGCCAGCAGCCTCGGTAGTATGGAAAAACTGTTTTTT. It translates to CASSLGSMEKLFF.